Listed here is a single T cell receptor (beta chain). Its antigen remains unknown. The sample originates from a study of Ad26.COV2.S vaccination and SARS-CoV-2 variants. Study information: As a participant in COV1001, the donor was in the Ad26.COV2.S trial arm.

V was cut by 6 bases and J by 1 base, with 11 bases left in between. The CDR3 runs to 13 residues. CDR1 is SGHKS, CDR2 YYEKEE, per germline (reference sequence). Treatment given: 15 to 20 received Ad26.COV2.S at low or high dose, single or two shots; roughly five received placebo; per-sample allocation not given. The investigators took samples on day 63 after the first vaccine or placebo injection. The data were produced by immunoSEQ multiplex PCR, yet TCRdb's version contains in-frame clones alone and is incomplete. The sample lists roughly 400,000 clones; about 90% were seen once. Points from the study as a whole: Vaccine recipients posted higher spike-specific TCR breadth than their placebo counterparts.

This clonotype was obtained from a person aged 18-60 years who received the Ad26.COV2.S COVID-19 vaccine or a placebo. Sequenced here: peripheral blood, sampled in a trial of Ad26.COV2.S vaccine versus placebo. This chain uses TRBV5-5 with TRBJ2-7; no reliable D call. As DNA, the CDR3 is TGTGCCAGCACCGTTGACGCTTCCTACGAGCAGTACTTC. It is translated as CASTVDASYEQYF.